This T cell receptor beta chain was sequenced in a study of post-analysis software for immune sequencing data. At the level of the study: Progressive-relapsing, secondary progressive and relapsing-remitting multiple sclerosis were among the disease courses included. Study-level findings and limits: Under F measure analysis, samples from one preparation batch co-clustered strongly. TRBV segments more frequent in patients than in controls numbered several and included TRBV5-6, TRBV5-1 and TRBV20-1. People with multiple sclerosis had a significantly lower normalized Chao1 diversity than controls did.

cDNA libraries for TCR beta contained unique molecular identifiers. T cells, about 0.95 to 11 million of them, yielded roughly 470,000 cDNA molecules. TCRdb analysed the PCR reads with MiXCR anew, one entry per CDR3 protein. The sample contains hundreds of thousands of distinct CDR3 sequences, approximately 45% of which appear only once. This clonotype was detected a few times. The target antigen is unknown. Losses at the gene ends were 5 bases for V and 3 bases for J; bases not matched to a gene: 12. Germline-derived CDR1 and CDR2 are MDHEN and SYDVKM. CDR3 length: 16 residues. The source of this sequence is a girl between 5 and 17 years old with multiple sclerosis. Sequencing was carried out using blood. The J gene is TRBJ2-5, the V gene TRBV28, with 7 positions matching TRBD2. The CDR3 DNA is TGTGCCAGCAGTCTAGGGAGGGACTGGAGGGAAGAGACCCAGTACTTC. Its translation: CASSLGRDWREETQYF.